This record concerns one TCR beta chain sequence. The antigen remains unidentified. Clones were sequenced by immunoSEQ multiplex PCR, and TCRdb holds only the in-frame ones, with some missing. The sample has roughly 590,000 clones, roughly 95% seen once. Naive CD8 cells comprised CD45RO-negative, CCR7-positively selected cells, excluding terminally differentiated effector memory CD45RA+ cells. The CDR3 contains 16 residues. CDR1 and CDR2 from the germline V gene are MDHEN and SYDVKM. With V trimmed by 2 bases and J by 9 bases, 13 bases remained unmatched. This entry belongs to a study of shared clonotypes between healthy human individuals. Study-wide results and limits: When compared with the clonotypes that were shared by all four sorted-subset donors, the non-shared clonotypes turned out to have lower generation probabilities. Naive subsets generally had larger estimated richness than memory subsets.

This sequence joins TRBV28 and TRBJ2-1; TRBD2 matches 7 bases. The TCR sequence derives from a woman between 25 and 40 years old in good health. Sequences were obtained from naive CD8+ T cells sorted from blood. CDR3 in amino acids: CASSLDGGRDLGEQFF. Here the CDR3 DNA reads TGTGCCAGCAGTTTAGACGGCGGGAGAGACCTTGGTGAGCAGTTCTTC.